This is a list of T cell receptor beta chains from one sample in a study of cytomegalovirus exposure and HLA in healthy donors. Here immunoSEQ multiplex PCR was the method, and the copy in TCRdb shows in-frame clones only, minus some. Among some 90,000 clones listed, more than 75% were seen once. Material for sequencing was PBMCs. Receptors were obtained from a man younger than 35 in good health and CMV-seropositive. The CDR3 runs from the conserved cysteine through the conserved F or W. The D gene is left open where the match is weak. Size is omitted from some rows. Given values are once, few, many or a class for expanded clones.

j_gene,abundance,v_gene,d_gene,CDR3aa,CDR3nt
TRBJ1-5,-,TRBV5-5,-,CASSWGDNQPQHF,TGTGCCAGCAGCTGGGGGGACAATCAGCCCCAGCATTTT
TRBJ1-1,-,TRBV19,-,CASSWTVPRPSTEAFF,TGTGCCAGTAGTTGGACAGTTCCCAGGCCAAGCACTGAAGCTTTCTTT
TRBJ2-2,-,TRBV9,TRBD2,CASSASTTFGGTNTGELFF,TGTGCCAGCAGCGCCTCAACCACCTTCGGGGGGACGAACACCGGGGAGCTGTTTTTT
TRBJ2-3,-,TRBV18,-,CASSVSESRTDTQYF,TGTGCCAGCTCAGTGTCAGAAAGTCGCACAGATACGCAGTATTTT
TRBJ2-7,-,TRBV7-2,-,CASSLGDNEQYF,TGTGCCAGCAGCTTAGGCGACAACGAGCAGTACTTC
TRBJ1-1,-,TRBV5-1,TRBD1,CASSPQGAHTEAFF,TGCGCCAGCAGCCCACAGGGGGCGCACACTGAAGCTTTCTTT
TRBJ1-2,-,TRBV4-3,-,CASSQDLFSGGPSNYGYTF,TGCGCCAGCAGCCAAGATCTTTTCTCCGGGGGGCCAAGTAACTATGGCTACACCTTC
TRBJ2-7,once,TRBV6-6,TRBD1,CASSRQGSAQYF,TGTGCCAGCAGCCGACAGGGGTCGGCGCAGTACTTC
TRBJ2-7,-,TRBV7-2,TRBD2,CASSAGLGLAGAGEQYF,TGTGCCAGCAGCGCGGGTTTGGGACTAGCGGGGGCCGGGGAGCAGTACTTC
TRBJ1-2,-,TRBV6-1,-,CASMVRFANYGYTF,TGTGCCAGCATGGTACGGTTTGCTAACTATGGCTACACCTTC
TRBJ2-5,-,TRBV6-6,-,CASSSGAPQETQYF,TGTGCCAGCAGTTCTGGAGCACCGCAAGAGACCCAGTACTTC
TRBJ2-5,-,TRBV15,-,CATSRDSGFEETQYF,TGTGCCACCAGCAGAGATTCGGGGTTCGAAGAGACCCAGTACTTC
TRBJ2-7,-,TRBV5-1,TRBD1,CASSLQQGSYEQYF,TGCGCCAGCAGCTTACAACAGGGGTCCTACGAGCAGTACTTC
TRBJ2-2,few,TRBV11-2,TRBD2,CASKRAGTGELFF,TGTGCCAGCAAAAGAGCGGGGACCGGGGAGCTGTTTTTT
TRBJ1-4,-,TRBV4-3,-,CASSLTTGDNEKLFF,TGCGCCAGCAGCCTTACGACAGGAGATAATGAAAAACTGTTTTTT
TRBJ2-7,-,TRBV6-1,TRBD2,CASSETSGGIKQYF,TGTGCCAGCAGTGAGACTAGCGGGGGGATCAAGCAGTACTTC
TRBJ1-1,-,TRBV11-3,-,CASSSRQKIEAFF,TGTGCCAGCAGCTCGAGACAGAAGATTGAAGCTTTCTTT
TRBJ2-7,once,TRBV4-1,TRBD2,CASSQVGLAGGLSGEQYF,TGCGCCAGCAGCCAAGTCGGACTAGCGGGGGGGCTATCGGGCGAGCAGTACTTC
TRBJ2-1,-,TRBV2,TRBD2,CAAASGSGDEQFF,TGTGCCGCGGCTAGCGGGAGTGGCGATGAGCAGTTCTTC
TRBJ2-1,-,TRBV7-2,TRBD1,CASSINRGEGEQFF,TGTGCCAGCAGCATCAACAGGGGAGAGGGTGAGCAGTTCTTC
TRBJ1-6,-,TRBV19,-,CASREANSPLHF,TGTGCCAGTCGGGAAGCGAATTCACCCCTCCACTTT
TRBJ2-2,-,TRBV11-3,TRBD2,CASSPGLVDGELFF,TGTGCCAGCAGCCCAGGACTAGTGGACGGGGAGCTGTTTTTT
TRBJ2-5,-,TRBV10-3,TRBD2,CATGALAGGQETQYF,TGTGCCACCGGGGCCCTAGCGGGCGGGCAAGAGACCCAGTACTTC
TRBJ2-7,-,TRBV7-9,TRBD1,CASSPRDRGYEQYF,TGTGCCAGCAGCCCCCGGGACAGAGGATACGAGCAGTACTTC
TRBJ2-5,-,TRBV6-5,TRBD1,CASSHRGRETQYF,TGTGCCAGCAGTCACAGGGGGCGGGAGACCCAGTACTTC
TRBJ2-7,-,TRBV2,TRBD1,CASAGDRAYEQYF,TGTGCCAGCGCTGGGGACAGGGCCTACGAGCAGTACTTC
TRBJ1-5,-,TRBV6-7,-,CASSYPGLQGYDGNQPQHF,TGTGCCAGCAGTTACCCGGGTTTGCAGGGGTATGATGGCAATCAGCCCCAGCATTTT
TRBJ1-1,-,TRBV27,TRBD1,CASTRTGGTEAFF,TGTGCCAGCACTAGGACAGGGGGCACTGAAGCTTTCTTT